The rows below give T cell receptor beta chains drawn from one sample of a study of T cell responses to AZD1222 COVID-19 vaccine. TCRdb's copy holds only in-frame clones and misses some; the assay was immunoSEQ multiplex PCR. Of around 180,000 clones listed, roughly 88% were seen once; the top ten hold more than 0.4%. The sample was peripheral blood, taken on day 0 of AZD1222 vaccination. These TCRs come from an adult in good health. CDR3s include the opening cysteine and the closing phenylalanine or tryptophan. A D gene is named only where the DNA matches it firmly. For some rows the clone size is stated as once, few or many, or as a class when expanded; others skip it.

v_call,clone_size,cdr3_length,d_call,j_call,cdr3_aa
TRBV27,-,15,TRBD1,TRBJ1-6,CASSLTGQYGTPLHF
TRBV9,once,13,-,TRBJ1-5,CASSDSSNQPQHF
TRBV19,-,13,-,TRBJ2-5,CASSLSKQETQYF
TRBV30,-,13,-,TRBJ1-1,CAWSVRGNTEAFF
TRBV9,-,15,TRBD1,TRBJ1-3,CASSEGQGRGNTIYF
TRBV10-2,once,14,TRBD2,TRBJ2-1,CASSVSGRVNEQFF
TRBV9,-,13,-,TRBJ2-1,CASSVGTVHEQFF
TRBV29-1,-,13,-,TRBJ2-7,CSVVLATSYEQYF
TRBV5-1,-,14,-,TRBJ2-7,CASSLEGTVYEQYF
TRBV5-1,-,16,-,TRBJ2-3,CASSVGGSDRTDTQYF
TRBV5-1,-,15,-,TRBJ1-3,CASSLIGGLENTIYF
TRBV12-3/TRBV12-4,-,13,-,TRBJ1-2,CASSLETGRGYTF
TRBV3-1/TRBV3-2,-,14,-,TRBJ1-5,CASSHDRLNQPQHF
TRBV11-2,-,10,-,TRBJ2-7,CAIGGREQYF
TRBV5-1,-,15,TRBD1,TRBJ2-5,CASSTSDRGEETQYF
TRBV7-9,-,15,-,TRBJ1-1,CASSLAGQLNTEAFF